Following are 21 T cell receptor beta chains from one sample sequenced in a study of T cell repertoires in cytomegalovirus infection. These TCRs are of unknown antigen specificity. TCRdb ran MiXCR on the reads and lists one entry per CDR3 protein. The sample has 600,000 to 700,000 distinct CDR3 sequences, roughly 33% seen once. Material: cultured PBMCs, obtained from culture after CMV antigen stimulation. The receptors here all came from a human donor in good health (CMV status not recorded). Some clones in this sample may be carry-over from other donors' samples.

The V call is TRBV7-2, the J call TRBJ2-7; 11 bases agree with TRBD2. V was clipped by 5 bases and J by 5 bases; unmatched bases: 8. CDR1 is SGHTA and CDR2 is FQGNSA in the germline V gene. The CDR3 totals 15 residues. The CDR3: CASSQGLAGSNEQYF. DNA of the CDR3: TGTGCCAGCAGCCAAGGACTAGCGGGTAGCAACGAGCAGTACTTC.

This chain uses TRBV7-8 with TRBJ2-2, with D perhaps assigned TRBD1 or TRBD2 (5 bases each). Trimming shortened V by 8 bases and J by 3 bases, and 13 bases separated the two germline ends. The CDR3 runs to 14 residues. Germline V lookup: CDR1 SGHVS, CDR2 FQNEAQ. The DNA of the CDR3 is TGTGCCAGCCCTTTCGGGGCTCACACCGGGGAGCTGTTTTTT. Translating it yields CASPFGAHTGELFF.

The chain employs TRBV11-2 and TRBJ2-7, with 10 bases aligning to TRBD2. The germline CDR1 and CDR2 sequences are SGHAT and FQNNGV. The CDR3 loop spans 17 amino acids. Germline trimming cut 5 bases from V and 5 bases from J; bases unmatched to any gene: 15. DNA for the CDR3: TGTGCCAGCAGCATCACCACCCTTAGCGGGAGGCCTCACGAGCAGTACTTC. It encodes CASSITTLSGRPHEQYF.

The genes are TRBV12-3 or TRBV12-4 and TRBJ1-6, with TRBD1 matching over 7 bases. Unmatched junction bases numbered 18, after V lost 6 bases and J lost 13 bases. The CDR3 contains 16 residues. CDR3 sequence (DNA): TGTGCCAGCAGCCCAGGGACAGTTCCCTTTCGGATCCCCCTCCACTTT. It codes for CASSPGTVPFRIPLHF.

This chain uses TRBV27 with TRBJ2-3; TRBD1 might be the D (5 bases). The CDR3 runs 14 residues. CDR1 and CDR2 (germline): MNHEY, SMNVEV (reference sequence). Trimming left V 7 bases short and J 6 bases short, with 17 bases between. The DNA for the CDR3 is TGTGCCAGCAATGTGGACCCGACAGCCGATACGCAGTATTTT. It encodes CASNVDPTADTQYF.

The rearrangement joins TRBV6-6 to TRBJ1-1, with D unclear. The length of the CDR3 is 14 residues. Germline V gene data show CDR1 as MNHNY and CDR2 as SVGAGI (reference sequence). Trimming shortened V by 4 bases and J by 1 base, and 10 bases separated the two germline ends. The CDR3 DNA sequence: TGTGCCAGCAGTTCCCCGTCCGAGAACACTGAAGCTTTCTTT. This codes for CASSSPSENTEAFF.

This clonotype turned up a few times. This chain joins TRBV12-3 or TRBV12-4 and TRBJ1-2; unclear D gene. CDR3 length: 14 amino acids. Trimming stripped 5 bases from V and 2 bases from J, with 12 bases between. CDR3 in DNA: TGTGCCAGCAGTACCGAGTCAAGGAACTATGGCTACACCTTC. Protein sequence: CASSTESRNYGYTF.

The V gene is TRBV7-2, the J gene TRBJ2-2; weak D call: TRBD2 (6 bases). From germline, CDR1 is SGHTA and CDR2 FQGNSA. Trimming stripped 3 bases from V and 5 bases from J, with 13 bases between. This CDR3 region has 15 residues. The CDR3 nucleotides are TGTGCCAGCAGCTTGGTCGGGAGTGGGACCGGGGAGCTGTTTTTT. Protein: CASSLVGSGTGELFF.

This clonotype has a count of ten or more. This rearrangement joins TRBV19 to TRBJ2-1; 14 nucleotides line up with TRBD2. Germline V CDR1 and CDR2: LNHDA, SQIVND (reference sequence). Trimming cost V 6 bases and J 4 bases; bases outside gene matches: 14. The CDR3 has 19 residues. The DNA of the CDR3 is TGTGCCAGTAGCCCAGGACTAGCGGGGGGCCAGATGCAATACAATGAGCAGTTCTTC. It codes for CASSPGLAGGQMQYNEQFF.

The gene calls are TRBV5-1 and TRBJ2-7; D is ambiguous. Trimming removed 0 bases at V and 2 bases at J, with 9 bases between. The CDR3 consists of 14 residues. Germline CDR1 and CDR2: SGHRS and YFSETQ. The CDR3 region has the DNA TGCGCCAGCAGCTTGGATGGCCAGACCTACGAGCAGTACTTC. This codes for CASSLDGQTYEQYF.

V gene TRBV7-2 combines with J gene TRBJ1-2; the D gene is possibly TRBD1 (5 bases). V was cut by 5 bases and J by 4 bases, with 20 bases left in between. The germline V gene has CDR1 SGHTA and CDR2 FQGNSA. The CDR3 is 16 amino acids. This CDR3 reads CASSRHEWGSGYGYTF. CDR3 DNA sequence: TGTGCCAGCAGCCGTCATGAGTGGGGGAGCGGCTATGGCTACACCTTC.

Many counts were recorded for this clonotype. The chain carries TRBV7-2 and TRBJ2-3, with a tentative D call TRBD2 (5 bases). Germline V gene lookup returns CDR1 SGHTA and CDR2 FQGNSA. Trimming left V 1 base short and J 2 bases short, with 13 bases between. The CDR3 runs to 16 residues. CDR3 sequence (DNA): TGTGCCAGCAGCTTAGTGTTGAGCGGCCACACAGATACGCAGTATTTT. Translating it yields CASSLVLSGHTDTQYF. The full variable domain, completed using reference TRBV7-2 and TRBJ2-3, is GAGVSQSPSNKVTEKGKDVELRCDPISGHTALYWYRQSLGQGLEFLIYFQGNSAPDKSGLPSDRFSAERTGGSVSTLTIQRTQQEDSAVYLCASSLVLSGHTDTQYFGPGTRLTVL.

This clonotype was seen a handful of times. The CDR3 bases are TGTGCCAGCAGTCCGGTGCGGGGGGGCCTTTCCCGTGTATCCTACAATGAGCAGTTCTTC. It yields the protein CASSPVRGGLSRVSYNEQFF. V gene TRBV12-3 or TRBV12-4 combines with J gene TRBJ2-1, with TRBD2 identical over 9 bases. The CDR3 is 20 residues long. V lost 5 bases to trimming and J lost 1 base; unmatched junction nucleotides: 18.

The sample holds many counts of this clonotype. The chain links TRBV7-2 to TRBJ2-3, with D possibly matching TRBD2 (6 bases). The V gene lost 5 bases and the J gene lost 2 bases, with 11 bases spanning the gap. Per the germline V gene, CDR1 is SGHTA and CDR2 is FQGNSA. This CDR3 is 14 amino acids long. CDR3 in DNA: TGTGCCAGCAGCCCGGGACTTACCACAGATACGCAGTATTTT. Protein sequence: CASSPGLTTDTQYF.

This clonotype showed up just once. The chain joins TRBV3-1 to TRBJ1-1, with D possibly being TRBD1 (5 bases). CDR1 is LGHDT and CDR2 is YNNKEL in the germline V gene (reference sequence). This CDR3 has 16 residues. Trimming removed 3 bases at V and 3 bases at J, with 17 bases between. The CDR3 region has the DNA TGTGCCAGCAGCCACAGTGTGGGAGGGGTTGACACTGAAGCTTTCTTT. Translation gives CASSHSVGGVDTEAFF. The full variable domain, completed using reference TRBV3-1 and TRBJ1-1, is DTAVSQTPKYLVTQMGNDKSIKCEQNLGHDTMYWYKQDSKKFLKIMFSYNNKELIINETVPNRFSPKSPDKAHLNLHINSLELGDSAVYFCASSHSVGGVDTEAFFGQGTRLTVV.

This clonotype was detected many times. CDR3 region: CASSQAPGTGCHF. CDR3 in DNA: TGTGCCAGCAGCCAAGCCCCCGGGACAGGTTGCCACTTT. The chain links TRBV7-2 to TRBJ1-6; TRBD1 agrees at 8 bases. The CDR3 loop spans 13 amino acids. Germline V CDR1 and CDR2: SGHTA, FQGNSA. The trim removed 5 bases at V and 18 bases at J, leaving 12 bases unmatched.

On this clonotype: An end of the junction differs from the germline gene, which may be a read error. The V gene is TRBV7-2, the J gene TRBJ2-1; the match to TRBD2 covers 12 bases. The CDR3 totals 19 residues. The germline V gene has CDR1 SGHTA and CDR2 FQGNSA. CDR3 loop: CASSSPKSSGGAAYSEQFF. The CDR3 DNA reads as TGTGCCAGCAGCTCCCCAAAATCTAGCGGGGGGGCTGCCTACAGTGAGCAGTTCTTC. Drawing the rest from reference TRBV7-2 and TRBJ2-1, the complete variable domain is GAGVSQSPSNKVTEKGKDVELRCDPISGHTALYWYRQSLGQGLEFLIYFQGNSAPDKSGLPSDRFSAERTGGSVSTLTIQRTQQEDSAVYLCASSSPKSSGGAAYSEQFFGPGTRLTVL.

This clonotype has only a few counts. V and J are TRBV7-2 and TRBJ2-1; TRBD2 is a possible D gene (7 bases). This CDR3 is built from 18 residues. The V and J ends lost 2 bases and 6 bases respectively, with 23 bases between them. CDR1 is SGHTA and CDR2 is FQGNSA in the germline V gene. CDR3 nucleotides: TGTGCCAGCAGCTTAAACGATGGGGGGGGGGGGGCCGTCAATGAGCAGTTCTTC. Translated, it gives CASSLNDGGGGAVNEQFF.

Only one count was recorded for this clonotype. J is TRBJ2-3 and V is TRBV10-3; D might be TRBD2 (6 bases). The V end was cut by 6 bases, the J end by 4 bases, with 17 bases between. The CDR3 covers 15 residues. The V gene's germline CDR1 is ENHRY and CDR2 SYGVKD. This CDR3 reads CAISEDITGADTQYF. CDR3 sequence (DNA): TGTGCCATCAGCGAGGACATAACGGGGGCAGATACGCAGTATTTT.

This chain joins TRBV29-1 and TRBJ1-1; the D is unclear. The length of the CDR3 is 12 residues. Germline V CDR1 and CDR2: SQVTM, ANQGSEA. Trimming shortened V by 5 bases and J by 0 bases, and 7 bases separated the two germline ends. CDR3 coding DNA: TGCAGCGTTACCGTGTTGAACACTGAAGCTTTCTTT. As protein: CSVTVLNTEAFF.

The CDR3 DNA reads TGTGCCAGCAGCCTCCGGACAGGGGAAACGGAGACCCAGTACTTC. Translating it yields CASSLRTGETETQYF. The rearrangement uses TRBV3-1 and TRBJ2-5, with 9 bases lining up with TRBD1. Looked up from germline, CDR1 is LGHDT and CDR2 is YNNKEL (reference sequence). V lost 4 bases to trimming and J lost 5 bases; unmatched junction nucleotides: 8. CDR3 size: 15 residues.